This passage covers 10 T cell receptor beta chains from one sample sequenced in a study of monozygotic twins with inflammatory bowel disease (dated by TCRdb to the late 2010s). Library preparation employed 5' RACE. The sequencing machine was an Illumina HiSeq 2500. TCRdb reprocessed the reads, and each CDR3 protein sequence is entered once, without DNA. The table held for this sample gives about 300,000 distinct CDR3 sequences. The leading ten clones occupy over 5% of the sample. The sample taken for sequencing was blood. The receptors stem from a human donor with ulcerative colitis or Crohn's disease, or a healthy co-twin of an affected twin (not recorded which).

V gene TRBV5-5 combines with J gene TRBJ1-5. Germline values: CDR1 SGHKS, CDR2 YYEKEE (reference sequence). This CDR3 has 12 amino acids. CDR3 amino acids: CASNLLNQPQHF.

The chain has TRBV20-1 and TRBJ1-5; the TRBD1 assignment by TCRdb is unverifiable without DNA. The CDR3 is made up of 17 amino acids. Germline lookup yields CDR1 DFQATT and CDR2 SNEGSKA (reference sequence). This chain's CDR3 is CSARMDGRGYSNQPQHF.

The chain combines TRBV29-1 with TRBJ2-1; there is no DNA to check the TCRdb D call of TRBD1. Germline assignment: CDR1 SQVTM and CDR2 ANQGSEA. The CDR3 loop spans 15 amino acids. The CDR3 region is CSVEDRDRGYNEQFF.

The rearrangement joins TRBV7-6 to TRBJ2-7; the D call of TRBD2 rests on TCRdb alone, since no DNA is present to check it. Germline V gene data show CDR1 as SGHVS and CDR2 as FNYEAQ. The CDR3 spans 16 residues. The CDR3 sequence is CASSLAGLAGAYEQYF.

This chain connects TRBV28 to TRBJ1-2; TCRdb's D call of TRBD1 is untestable without DNA. The CDR3 is made up of 13 amino acids. Germline loops: CDR1 MDHEN, CDR2 SYDVKM. The CDR3 reads CASSYPPVGGYTF.

The CDR3: CASSLARTSGGARRYEQFF. J is TRBJ2-1 and V is TRBV5-6; the TRBD2 assignment by TCRdb is unverifiable without DNA. Germline assignment: CDR1 SGHDT and CDR2 YYEEEE. There are 19 residues in the CDR3. Based on the CDR3 plus reference TRBV5-6 and TRBJ2-1, the full variable domain is DAGVTQSPTHLIKTRGQQVTLRCSPKSGHDTVSWYQQALGQGPQFIFQYYEEEERQRGNFPDRFSGHQFPNYSSELNVNALLLGDSALYLCASSLARTSGGARRYEQFFGPGTRLTVL.

The chain has TRBV4-1 and TRBJ2-2; there is no DNA to check the TCRdb D call of TRBD2. CDR1 and CDR2 (germline): MGHRA, YSYEKL. CDR3 size: 15 residues. Here the CDR3 reads CASSRAGGHTGELFF.

The chain uses TRBV20-1 and TRBJ2-3; the TCRdb D gene call, TRBD2, has no DNA to confirm it. The CDR3 contains 15 residues. CDR1 and CDR2 (germline): DFQATT, SNEGSKA (reference sequence). The CDR3 region is CSASGLAGGTDTQYF.

The chain links TRBV28 to TRBJ1-5; without DNA, the TCRdb call of TRBD1 cannot be checked. The CDR3 is made up of 16 amino acids. From germline, CDR1 is MDHEN and CDR2 SYDVKM. CDR3 loop: CASSLLGGVGNQPQHF.

The chain carries TRBV5-1 and TRBJ2-4; TCRdb gives TRBD2 as the D gene, but with no DNA this cannot be confirmed. CDR3 length equals 13 residues. In germline, CDR1 is SGHRS, CDR2 YFSETQ. The CDR3 reads CASSLSRAQVQYF.